These 22 T cell receptor beta chains share one sample of origin, sequenced in a study of human CD4 T cells and Enterobacteriaceae. Memory CD4+ T cells were sorted as all CD4+ cells except CD45RA+CCR7+CD95- naive cells, over 95% pure. TCRdb's copy holds only in-frame clones and misses some; the assay was immunoSEQ multiplex PCR. The data contain some 30,000 clones, roughly 79% of them seen just once; the ten biggest clones take up around 1.7%. Sample: memory CD4+ T cells from blood. These receptors all come from a human donor in good health.

This chain uses TRBV5-3 with TRBJ2-2; 7 nucleotides line up with TRBD2. TRBV5-3 is classed as an ORF, of uncertain function. V lost 4 bases, J lost 4 bases, and 22 bases stayed unmatched. CDR3 size: 20 residues. The CDR3 DNA is TGTGCCAGAAGCCTGCGGGGGATGGGGACCCACCCAGTCGTCACCGGGGAGCTGTTTTTT. Residues: CARSLRGMGTHPVVTGELFF.

The chain joins TRBV6-6 to TRBJ2-3; a weak D match, TRBD2 (6 bases). This CDR3 is built from 14 residues. CDR1 and CDR2 from the germline V gene are MNHNY and SVGAGI (reference sequence). Trimming cost V 8 bases and J 2 bases, with 14 bases left between them. CDR3 nucleotides: TGTGCCAGCGGCGGGGTCGAATTCACAGATACGCAGTATTTT. Encoded protein: CASGGVEFTDTQYF.

This clone has only a few counts. This sequence joins TRBV14 and TRBJ2-2; the D gene is possibly TRBD1 (5 bases). The V end lost 4 bases, the J end lost 6 bases, and 18 bases lay between the germline ends. Germline V lookup: CDR1 SGHDN, CDR2 FVKESK. The CDR3 length is 16 residues. CDR3 nucleotide sequence: TGTGCCAGCAGCCTCAGACTGGGGCCTGCGCCCGGGGAGCTGTTTTTT. Amino acid sequence: CASSLRLGPAPGELFF.

The chain uses TRBV14 and TRBJ1-1, with no clear D. Germline CDR1 reads SGHDN; CDR2 reads FVKESK. Trimming removed 3 bases at V and 4 bases at J, with 12 bases between. The CDR3 runs to 14 residues. The CDR3 protein is CASSQYSGGTEAFF. In DNA form, the CDR3 reads TGTGCCAGCAGCCAGTACAGTGGTGGCACTGAAGCTTTCTTT.

The chain couples TRBV19 to TRBJ2-7; TRBD1 matches 12 bases. The CDR3 is made up of 15 amino acids. CDR1 and CDR2 from the germline V gene are LNHDA and SQIVND (reference sequence). The V segment lost 6 bases and the J segment 3 bases; nucleotides outside the gene matches: 6. The CDR3, as DNA: TGTGCCAGTAGGCCGGGACAGGGGGCTGTCTACGAGCAGTACTTC. Translation gives CASRPGQGAVYEQYF.

This chain joins TRBV2 and TRBJ1-2; D unresolved. This CDR3 has 13 amino acids. Trimming stripped 1 base from V and 6 bases from J, with 9 bases between. Germline CDR1 reads SNHLY; CDR2 reads FYNNEI. This chain's CDR3 is CASSEGQAHGYTF. The CDR3, as DNA: TGTGCCAGCAGTGAAGGGCAGGCACATGGCTACACCTTC.

V gene TRBV6-5 combines with J gene TRBJ1-5, with D unresolved. The length of the CDR3 is 14 residues. Trimming stripped 0 bases from V and 4 bases from J, with 7 bases between. Germline V gene lookup returns CDR1 MNHEY and CDR2 SVGAGI. The CDR3 spells CASSYSGGNQPQHF. The CDR3 DNA follows: TGTGCCAGCAGTTACTCGGGAGGGAATCAGCCCCAGCATTTT.

The V gene is TRBV6-6, the J gene TRBJ1-1; a weak D match, TRBD1 (6 bases). The ends were cut back, 3 bases at V and 0 bases at J, with 8 bases in the middle. Looked up from germline, CDR1 is MNHNY and CDR2 is SVGAGI (reference sequence). This CDR3 contains 14 residues. CDR3 in DNA: TGTGCCAGCAGTTATGGACAGTTGAACACTGAAGCTTTCTTT. Translating it yields CASSYGQLNTEAFF.

This clone was recorded a few times. The chain employs TRBV7-8 and TRBJ1-1; no reliable D call. CDR1 SGHVS and CDR2 FQNEAQ come from the germline V gene. This CDR3 region has 15 residues. V was pared by 1 base and J by 0 bases, with 9 bases between. The DNA of the CDR3 is TGTGCCAGCAGCTTAGGGATAGCCCTGAACACTGAAGCTTTCTTT. This encodes CASSLGIALNTEAFF. The complete variable domain, with remaining parts taken from reference TRBV7-8 and TRBJ1-1, reads GAGVSQSPRYKVAKRGQDVALRCDPISGHVSLFWYQQALGQGPEFLTYFQNEAQLDKSGLPSDRFFAERPEGSVSTLKIQRTQQEDSAVYLCASSLGIALNTEAFFGQGTRLTVV.

The J gene is TRBJ2-3, the V gene TRBV2; D assignment may be TRBD1 or TRBD2 (6 bases each). The CDR3 length is 14 residues. V was pared by 6 bases and J by 0 bases, with 10 bases between. Germline CDR1 reads SNHLY; CDR2 reads FYNNEI. The CDR3 sequence is CASRGGGSTDTQYF. The CDR3 DNA is TGTGCCAGCAGGGGGGGCGGGAGCACAGATACGCAGTATTTT.

The chain joins TRBV9 to TRBJ2-1; D might be TRBD2 (6 bases). Deletions cut 3 bases from V and 3 bases from J, with 13 bases between. Germline V CDR1 and CDR2: SGDLS, YYNGEE. The CDR3 is 15 residues long. CDR3 amino acids: CASSGLPGLYNEQFF. The CDR3 DNA reads as TGTGCCAGCAGCGGCCTCCCGGGACTCTACAATGAGCAGTTCTTC.

This clone was observed a few times. The rearrangement joins TRBV5-1 to TRBJ1-2, with D possibly matching TRBD1 (5 bases). V lost 4 bases and J lost 8, with 21 bases in between. From germline, CDR1 is SGHRS and CDR2 YFSETQ. CDR3 length: 15 amino acids. The CDR3 sequence: CASSPGGGVIAGYTF. The DNA of the CDR3 is TGCGCCAGCAGCCCTGGTGGGGGAGTTATTGCGGGCTACACCTTC.

The chain has TRBV10-3 and TRBJ2-2; either TRBD1 or TRBD2 may supply D (8 bases each). The CDR3 loop spans 14 amino acids. V was cut by 11 bases and J by 5 bases, with 18 bases left in between. Germline CDR1 is ENHRY and CDR2 is SYGVKD. In nucleotides, the CDR3 is TGTGCCGTCGGGGGGGACAGGCGGACCGGGGAGCTGTTTTTT. Amino acid sequence: CAVGGDRRTGELFF.

The chain combines TRBV7-9 with TRBJ1-3, with a tentative D call TRBD1 (6 bases). Trimming shortened V by 0 bases and J by 3 bases, and 15 bases separated the two germline ends. The germline CDR1 and CDR2 sequences are SEHNR and FQNEAQ (reference sequence). The CDR3 length is 17 residues. This CDR3 is CASSLAYGGTIGNTIYF. In DNA form, the CDR3 reads TGTGCCAGCAGCTTAGCGTACGGGGGCACGATTGGAAACACCATATATTTT.

The chain links TRBV28 to TRBJ1-2, with D perhaps TRBD1 (6 bases). The CDR3 is 12 residues long. The V gene's germline CDR1 is MDHEN and CDR2 SYDVKM. Deletions cut 7 bases from V and 8 bases from J, with 14 bases between. This CDR3 is CASNKQGGGYTF. CDR3 DNA sequence: TGTGCCAGCAATAAACAGGGAGGCGGCTACACCTTC.

The chain combines TRBV7-2 with TRBJ2-1, with 7 nucleotides matching TRBD2. CDR1 SGHTA and CDR2 FQGNSA come from the germline V gene. The CDR3 extends over 15 amino acids. V was pared by 0 bases and J by 8 bases, with 7 bases of the junction left unmatched. CDR3 sequence reads: CASSLAGGGLDEQFF. CDR3 coding DNA: TGTGCCAGCAGCTTAGCCGGGGGAGGGCTTGATGAGCAGTTCTTC.

The gene calls are TRBV30 and TRBJ2-1, with 10 bases lining up with TRBD1. Germline loops: CDR1 GTSNPN, CDR2 SVGIG (reference sequence). The J segment lost 3 bases and the V segment lost 4 bases, leaving 6 bases of the junction unmatched. CDR3 length: 15 amino acids. The CDR3 DNA is TGTGCCTGGACCAAGGGACAGGGGAACTACAATGAGCAGTTCTTC. Protein product: CAWTKGQGNYNEQFF.

The genes are TRBV9 and TRBJ1-1; no definite D call. There are 14 residues in the CDR3. Germline CDR1 SGDLS, CDR2 YYNGEE. V lost 4 bases to trimming and J lost 0 bases, with 10 bases between them. DNA of the CDR3: TGTGCCAGCAGCCCCGATGCTGTGAACACTGAAGCTTTCTTT. It specifies CASSPDAVNTEAFF.

The chain combines TRBV6-1 with TRBJ1-2; D possibly corresponds to TRBD1 (5 bases). Trimming stripped 8 bases from V and 4 bases from J, with 14 bases between. This CDR3 is built from 13 residues. CDR1 MNHNS and CDR2 SASEGT come from the germline V gene. Written as DNA, the CDR3 is TGTGCCAGCCACCGAGGGCAGGGCTATGGCTACACCTTC. Translation gives CASHRGQGYGYTF.

The DNA of the CDR3 is TGCGCCAGCAGCTTGGAGTGGCGGGGGAACAATGAGCAGTTCTTC. Its translation is CASSLEWRGNNEQFF. V usage is TRBV5-1 and J usage is TRBJ2-1, with 7 positions matching TRBD2. This CDR3 comprises 15 residues. Germline V CDR1 and CDR2: SGHRS, YFSETQ. V was clipped by 0 bases and J by 5 bases; unmatched bases: 5. Combining the CDR3 with reference TRBV5-1 and TRBJ2-1 gives the whole variable domain KAGVTQTPRYLIKTRGQQVTLSCSPISGHRSVSWYQQTPGQGLQFLFEYFSETQRNKGNFPGRFSGRQFSNSRSEMNVSTLELGDSALYLCASSLEWRGNNEQFFGPGTRLTVL.

The rearrangement uses TRBV11-3 and TRBJ2-2; 8 nucleotides agree with TRBD1. CDR3 length: 13 residues. V dropped 8 bases and J dropped 4; count of bases not matched to a gene: 3. Per germline, CDR1 SGHNT and CDR2 YENEEA. CDR3: CASQGASTGELFF. The CDR3 bases are TGTGCCAGCCAGGGGGCTAGCACCGGGGAGCTGTTTTTT.

CDR3 nucleotides: TGTGCCAGCAGCTTGGACGGGACAGGGTGGAATGAGCAGTTCTTC. The encoded protein is CASSLDGTGWNEQFF. The chain joins TRBV7-8 to TRBJ2-1; 9 bases map to TRBD1. With 3 bases clipped from V and 7 bases from J, the junction kept 7 bases outside the gene matches. This CDR3 is 15 amino acids long. The germline CDR1 and CDR2 sequences are SGHVS and FQNEAQ.